Listed here is a single T cell receptor (beta chain). Its antigen remains unknown. This sample is drawn from a study of identical twins. Study outcomes and limitations: While abundant cord blood beta clonotypes carried fewer insertions, memory repertoires showed no such pattern. Out-of-frame alpha sequences that twins shared showed excess low generation probability.

This CDR3 comprises 13 residues. Germline V lookup: CDR1 SNHLY, CDR2 FYNNEI. V lost 0 bases and J lost 0, with 3 bases in between. The authors used template switching to add a universal primer site and gave cDNA unique molecular identifiers. TCRdb re-called the 5' RACE reads with MiXCR, one entry per CDR3 protein. The table includes 1.5 million to 2 million distinct CDR3 sequences, roughly a third detected once. The rearrangement links TRBV2 to TRBJ2-7; D call uncertain. The receptor's source is a newborn girl in good health. Sequenced sample: cord blood. The CDR3 is CASSEAISYEQYF. The CDR3, as DNA: TGTGCCAGCAGTGAAGCGATCTCCTACGAGCAGTACTTC. Drawing the rest from reference TRBV2 and TRBJ2-7, the complete variable domain is EPEVTQTPSHQVTQMGQEVILRCVPISNHLYFYWYRQILGQKVEFLVSFYNNEISEKSEIFDDQFSVERPDGSNFTLKIRSTKLEDSAMYFCASSEAISYEQYFGPGTRLTVT.